The TCR beta chain under discussion was sequenced for a study of OX40 agonist ivuxolimab in advanced cancers. Study-level findings and limits: Clones of CD4+ and CD8+ blood T cells grew by week 6 at doses of 0.1 to 3.0 mg/kg. Certain nonresponding patients likewise had low normalized T-cell clonal expansion.

Points on this clone: Its antigen is unknown.

The method was immunoSEQ multiplex PCR; TCRdb's version includes in-frame clones alone and lacks a portion of them. This table has 75,000 to 90,000 clones, 92% appearing once. Trimming at V came to 8 bases and at J to 2 bases, leaving 8 bases not matched to a gene. The CDR3 has 14 amino acids. Germline loops: CDR1 WSHSY, CDR2 SAAADI. The clonotype was recovered from an adult with an advanced solid tumor such as melanoma, head and neck, liver or kidney cancer. The sample in question was CD4+ or CD8+ T cells sorted from blood, obtained in a trial of the OX40 agonist ivuxolimab. This rearrangement joins TRBV10-2 to TRBJ2-5; 7 nucleotides line up with TRBD2. CDR3: CASGWDGGQETQYF. The CDR3 DNA sequence: TGCGCCAGCGGCTGGGACGGGGGGCAAGAGACCCAGTACTTC.